A single TCR beta chain is shown here with its context. The CDR3 loop spans 16 amino acids. The germline gives CDR1 ENHRY, CDR2 SYGVKD. V was clipped by 2 bases and J by 8 bases; unmatched bases: 9. This sample stems from a study of OX40 agonist ivuxolimab in advanced cancers. Study overall: Melanoma, hepatocellular carcinoma, head and neck or renal cell cancer occurred in dose-escalation patients.

The protocol was immunoSEQ multiplex PCR, while the TCRdb copy is restricted to in-frame clones and leaves out a portion. In the table there are about 77,000 clones, around 86% of which are singletons. This clonotype was sampled from an adult with an advanced solid tumor such as melanoma, head and neck, liver or kidney cancer. The V call is TRBV10-3, the J call TRBJ2-1, with 10 bases aligning to TRBD2. This specimen consisted of CD4+ or CD8+ T cells sorted from blood, obtained in a trial of the OX40 agonist ivuxolimab. The CDR3 bases are TGTGCCATCAGTGAGAGACCAGCGGGGGGGCCCTATGAGCAGTTCTTC. Its translation is CAISERPAGGPYEQFF.